This T cell receptor (beta chain) is from a study of PD-L1 blockade in urothelial cancer. The investigators introduced synthetic TCR analog templates into each PCR as spikes. TCRdb's copy holds only in-frame clones and misses some; the assay was immunoSEQ multiplex PCR. Here the sample spans 70,000 or so clones, approximately 81% being singletons. The CDR3 contains 14 residues. Germline CDR1 reads SQVTM; CDR2 reads ANQGSEA. Trimming took off 3 bases at V and 6 bases at J, with 18 bases between the two ends. The V call is TRBV29-1, the J call TRBJ2-7; weak D call: TRBD2 (7 bases). This clonotype was obtained from a man in his sixties or seventies with urothelial cancer. Material: PBMCs, obtained around atezolizumab (anti-PD-L1) treatment. DNA for the CDR3: TGCAGCGTTGAGGGGGGGGCAGGGGAAGGCGAGCAGTACTTC. This encodes CSVEGGAGEGEQYF.